This T cell receptor (beta chain) was identified during a study of technical replicates of blood from several donors. The assay was immunoSEQ multiplex PCR, and TCRdb's table has in-frame clones only and misses some. The sample lists about 73,000 clones, just over 90% occurring once. The sequence was collected from a human donor in good health. The sample was T cells isolated from PBMCs.

CDR3 coding DNA: TGCAGCGTTCCTCGGGAGGTCGGCCGTCAAGAGACCCAGTACTTC. This translates into CSVPREVGRQETQYF. V and J are TRBV29-1 and TRBJ2-5; 7 nucleotides line up with TRBD2. Germline V lookup: CDR1 SQVTM, CDR2 ANQGSEA. This CDR3 spans 15 amino acids. The ends lost 5 bases at V and 2 bases at J; junction bases unmatched: 11. The full variable domain, in which reference TRBV29-1 and TRBJ2-5 provide the parts outside the CDR3, is SAVISQKPSRDICQRGTSLTIQCQVDSQVTMMFWYRQQPGQSLTLIATANQGSEATYESGFVIDKFPISRPNLTFSTLTVSNMSPEDSSIYLCSVPREVGRQETQYFGPGTRLLVL.